The sequence of this T cell receptor (beta chain) was determined in a study of Ad26.COV2.S vaccination and SARS-CoV-2 variants. Study context: Intramuscular Ad26.COV2.S doses were given once or twice, 56 days apart. Notes on the study in general: Measures of TCR breadth and depth may have fallen short of total T cell responses. The authors reported substantial breadth in spike-specific CD8+ and CD4+ T cell responses after vaccination. Spike-specific TCR breadth was greater after Ad26.COV2.S than placebo.

Sequencing was performed with immunoSEQ multiplex PCR; in TCRdb, only in-frame clones are kept and a portion is missing. The data show 350,000 to 400,000 clones, 70% to 90% seen once. Concerning this clone itself: Its target is unknown.

Treatment described: around 19 received Ad26.COV2.S at low or high dose, single or two shots; about 5 received placebo; per-sample allocation not given. On day 63 after the first injection, vaccine and placebo recipients gave samples. The sequence came from a person aged 18 to 65 who received the Ad26.COV2.S COVID-19 vaccine or a placebo. Sequenced material: peripheral blood, taken in a trial of Ad26.COV2.S vaccine versus placebo.

The CDR3 region has the DNA TGTGCCATCGAGGATGGGGGCCGCGGGAAAACAGAGACCCAGTACTTC. It specifies CAIEDGGRGKTETQYF. The J gene is TRBJ2-5, the V gene TRBV10-3, with D perhaps given as TRBD1 or TRBD2 (6 bases each). Per the germline V gene, CDR1 is ENHRY and CDR2 is SYGVKD. Trimming took 8 bases from V and 4 from J, leaving 23 bases between them. The CDR3 extends over 16 amino acids.